What follows describes a single T cell receptor (beta chain). What it binds is not known. CDR1 is PRHDT, CDR2 FYEKMQ, per germline (reference sequence). V was shortened by 6 bases and J by 3 bases, with 26 bases between the two germline ends. The CDR3 length is 18 residues. Treatment specified: roughly 18 received Ad26.COV2.S at low or high dose, single or two shots; 5 received placebo; per-sample allocation not given. Samples were taken on day 63 after the first vaccine or placebo injection. Assay used: immunoSEQ multiplex PCR; TCRdb lists only in-frame clones, some missing. The sample yields about 370,000 clones, 80% to 90% seen once. The sample is drawn from a study of Ad26.COV2.S vaccination and SARS-CoV-2 variants. Study information: Ad26.COV2.S arm of COV1001 included the donor. Ad26.COV2.S, an intramuscular injection, was given once or twice 56 days apart. Study conclusions and caveats: Researchers reported similar non-spike TCR breadth in vaccine and placebo recipients. People given the vaccine had a wider spike-specific TCR breadth than placebo recipients did.

J is TRBJ1-2 and V is TRBV13; TRBD1 is a possible D gene (5 bases). The sequence derives from a person between 18 and 65 years old who received the Ad26.COV2.S COVID-19 vaccine or a placebo. This sample comprised peripheral blood, obtained in a trial of Ad26.COV2.S vaccine versus placebo. CDR3 in DNA: TGTGCCAGCAGGGGGGAAATGATAGACAACTCAAAAGACTATGGCTACACCTTC. Translating it yields CASRGEMIDNSKDYGYTF.